The 16 T cell receptor beta chains presented below share a single source sample, sequenced in a study of spatial heterogeneity in lung cancer. General study findings and limits: Mutation counts in tumors were tracked by counts of expanded intratumoral alpha and beta TCRs.

Their target antigens are unknown. TCRdb re-called the 5' RACE reads through MiXCR, storing one row per CDR3 protein. The sample includes fewer than 20,000 distinct CDR3 sequences, roughly 7% seen only once; the top ten take 20% to 25%. The time point was: sample taken at primary tumor resection. Sequencing was performed on lung tumor tissue, taken at surgery. The origin of the receptors is a female donor with early-stage non-small cell lung cancer.

This clonotype has at least ten counts. The V and J genes are TRBV3-1 and TRBJ1-1; D is perhaps TRBD1 (6 bases). V was trimmed by 2 bases and J by 4 bases, leaving 14 bases between them. Germline V gene sequence: CDR1 LGHDT, CDR2 YNNKEL (reference sequence). The CDR3 runs 15 residues. The CDR3 spells CASSQKGGGGTEAFF. The CDR3 nucleotides are TGTGCCAGCAGCCAAAAGGGGGGGGGCGGCACTGAAGCTTTCTTT.

This clonotype was counted ten times or more. The V gene is TRBV12-3 or TRBV12-4, the J gene TRBJ1-1, with 10 bases fitting TRBD1. The CDR3 extends over 16 amino acids. The V and J ends lost 6 bases and 5 bases, in that order; junction bases with no gene match: 12. The CDR3 protein is CASSNWGTGEKTEAFF. CDR3 DNA sequence: TGTGCCAGCAGCAATTGGGGGACAGGGGAAAAAACTGAAGCTTTCTTT.

There are many counts of this clonotype. The genes are TRBV29-1 and TRBJ1-1; no clear D gene. Germline V gene sequence: CDR1 SQVTM, CDR2 ANQGSEA. V was trimmed by 4 bases and J by 5 bases, leaving 8 bases between them. This CDR3 is 11 amino acids long. CDR3 sequence reads: CSVAPGTEAFF. As DNA, the CDR3 is TGCAGCGTTGCCCCGGGAACTGAAGCTTTCTTT.

In this sample, this clonotype turned up many times. This chain links TRBV7-2 with TRBJ2-2; a possible D gene is TRBD1 (5 bases). The V gene lost 3 bases and the J gene lost 1 base, with 12 bases spanning the gap. Germline V gene lookup returns CDR1 SGHTA and CDR2 FQGNSA. The CDR3 runs 16 residues. For the CDR3, the DNA is TGTGCCAGCAGCTTTCAAGGGCAGGGGAACACCGGGGAGCTGTTTTTT. Amino acids: CASSFQGQGNTGELFF.

This clonotype was detected many times. The V call is TRBV5-1, the J call TRBJ2-1; unclear D gene. Per the germline V gene, CDR1 is SGHRS and CDR2 is YFSETQ. CDR3 length equals 14 residues. V lost 5 bases to trimming and J lost 5 bases, with 14 bases between them. This CDR3 reads CASSVSTQDNEQFF. The CDR3 DNA reads as TGCGCCAGCAGTGTCTCTACCCAGGACAATGAGCAGTTCTTC.

The chain combines TRBV25-1 with TRBJ2-7, with a possible D match to TRBD1 (7 bases). The CDR3 loop spans 16 amino acids. The V and J ends lost 7 bases and 2 bases respectively, with 21 bases between them. CDR1 is MGHDK, CDR2 SYGVNS, per germline. The CDR3 spells CASTEGGTETPYEQYF. In nucleotides, the CDR3 is TGTGCCAGCACCGAGGGCGGGACAGAGACGCCCTACGAGCAGTACTTC.

This clonotype has a count of ten or more. CDR3 nucleotides: TGTGCCAGCAATTCTTTGGGACAGGGTACCTACGAGCAGTACTTC. Its protein is CASNSLGQGTYEQYF. The chain joins TRBV28 to TRBJ2-7; 9 bases match TRBD1. Germline loops: CDR1 MDHEN, CDR2 SYDVKM. Germline trimming cut 7 bases from V and 2 bases from J; bases unmatched to any gene: 9. The CDR3 has 15 residues.

Turning to this clonotype: The junction differs from germline at one of its ends, possibly a read error. J is TRBJ2-5 and V is TRBV2, with 7 bases fitting TRBD2. CDR1 SNHLY and CDR2 FYNNEI come from the germline V gene. The CDR3 has 13 residues. CDR3 DNA sequence: TGTGCCAGCAGTCAAGCGGGGCCAAAGACCCAGTACTTC. Encoded protein: CASSQAGPKTQYF.

This chain joins TRBV19 and TRBJ2-7; perhaps D is TRBD1 or TRBD2 (5 bases each). The CDR3 totals 13 residues. Trimming removed 9 bases at V and 1 base at J, with 13 bases between. Germline V lookup: CDR1 LNHDA, CDR2 SQIVND (reference sequence). As DNA, the CDR3 is TGTGCCAGCTGGGACCTTCAGTCCTACGAGCAGTACTTC. Amino acid sequence: CASWDLQSYEQYF.

The chain carries TRBV19 and TRBJ1-6; D not resolved. This CDR3 has 14 residues. Deletions cut 10 bases from V and 0 bases from J, with 10 bases between. From germline, CDR1 is LNHDA and CDR2 SQIVND (reference sequence). The CDR3 nucleotides read TGTGCCACAACAGACCTCTCCTATAATTCACCCCTCCACTTT. Translating gives CATTDLSYNSPLHF.

In this sample, this clonotype turned up many times. The chain recombines TRBV28 with TRBJ2-3, with D hard to call. V lost 6 bases and J lost 5, with 9 bases in between. The germline CDR1 and CDR2 sequences are MDHEN and SYDVKM. CDR3 size: 12 residues. The DNA for the CDR3 is TGTGCCAGCAGCAAAATAGAAGATACGCAGTATTTT. It specifies CASSKIEDTQYF.

Within the sample, this clonotype is medium-sized. V usage is TRBV20-1 and J usage is TRBJ2-6; TRBD1 aligns across 7 bases. The CDR3 has 18 amino acids. Trimming removed 5 bases from V and 0 bases from J; junction bases left unmatched: 13. From germline, CDR1 is DFQATT and CDR2 SNEGSKA (reference sequence). DNA of the CDR3: TGCAGTGCTTCTCTACAGGGGCCAGGAAGCTCTGGGGCCAACGTCCTGACTTTC. Its translation: CSASLQGPGSSGANVLTF.

The table lists this clonotype with many counts. The chain uses TRBV2 and TRBJ1-1; TRBD1 matches at 8 bases. V dropped 6 bases and J dropped 5; count of bases not matched to a gene: 5. CDR1 and CDR2 from the germline V gene are SNHLY and FYNNEI. The CDR3 loop spans 13 amino acids. CDR3 DNA sequence: TGTGCCAGCAGCTATACAGGGGGTACTGAAGCTTTCTTT. This gives the protein CASSYTGGTEAFF.

The rearrangement joins TRBV2 to TRBJ1-5, with 7 positions matching TRBD1. The length of the CDR3 is 13 residues. The ends lost 6 bases at V and 4 bases at J; junction bases unmatched: 3. Germline CDR1 reads SNHLY; CDR2 reads FYNNEI. CDR3: CASRQGQNQPQHF. CDR3 DNA sequence: TGTGCCAGCAGACAGGGGCAGAATCAGCCCCAGCATTTT.

In this sample, this clonotype turned up many times. The rearrangement uses TRBV6-1 and TRBJ1-2; D is undetermined. V gave up 1 base and J gave up 0 bases, with 3 bases separating them. The germline gives CDR1 MNHNS, CDR2 SASEGT. The CDR3 extends over 13 amino acids. The CDR3 protein is CASSEDANYGYTF. The CDR3 DNA is TGTGCCAGCAGTGAAGATGCTAACTATGGCTACACCTTC.

This clonotype showed up many times. DNA for the CDR3: TGTGCCAGCAGTGACGCGGGACCGTTCGAAGAGACCCAGTACTTC. It specifies CASSDAGPFEETQYF. This chain connects TRBV2 to TRBJ2-5; D might be TRBD2 (6 bases). The CDR3 has 15 residues. V shed 3 bases and J shed 3 bases, with 14 bases lying between them. Germline assignment: CDR1 SNHLY and CDR2 FYNNEI. Drawing the rest from reference TRBV2 and TRBJ2-5, the complete variable domain is EPEVTQTPSHQVTQMGQEVILRCVPISNHLYFYWYRQILGQKVEFLVSFYNNEISEKSEIFDDQFSVERPDGSNFTLKIRSTKLEDSAMYFCASSDAGPFEETQYFGPGTRLLVL.